These T cell receptor beta chains were read from a single sample in a study of cytotoxic CD8 clonotypes in ibrutinib-treated CLL. Assay: immunoSEQ multiplex PCR; the TCRdb copy retains only in-frame clones and omits some. The data contain 200,000 to 250,000 clones, around three quarters of them seen just once; the ten biggest clones take up 15%. The specimen was PBMCs, collected after 24 months of ibrutinib treatment. The source is a human donor with chronic lymphocytic leukemia. Each CDR3 is given with its conserved first and last residue. Fields, in order: D gene, CDR3 length, V gene, J gene, clone size, CDR3 protein, CDR3 DNA. D genes are given only for firm matches. Some rows have no size entry. The others give once, few or many, or a class for an expanded clone.

NA	14	TRBV4-1	TRBJ2-2	NA	CASSPTAASGELFF	TGCGCCAGCAGCCCCACGGCCGCCTCCGGGGAGCTGTTTTTT
TRBD2	16	TRBV11-2	TRBJ2-7	NA	CASSLVAGGPRDEQYF	TGTGCCAGCAGCTTGGTAGCGGGAGGGCCCAGGGACGAGCAGTACTTC
TRBD1	14	TRBV5-1	TRBJ2-5	NA	CASRSGTGEETQYF	TGCGCCAGCAGGTCCGGGACAGGGGAAGAGACCCAGTACTTC
TRBD2	14	TRBV7-2	TRBJ2-1	NA	CASSRRLAGDEQFF	TGTGCCAGCAGCCGTAGACTAGCAGGCGATGAGCAGTTCTTC
NA	14	TRBV9	TRBJ1-2	NA	CASSASGVAVGYTF	TGTGCCAGCAGTGCCTCAGGGGTAGCGGTTGGCTACACCTTC
NA	20	TRBV28	TRBJ2-1	NA	CASSLRPGRSARRGPDEQFF	TGTGCCAGCAGTTTAAGGCCCGGTCGTAGCGCTCGGAGAGGCCCGGATGAGCAGTTCTTC
NA	15	TRBV5-4	TRBJ2-3	NA	CASSLRIAGSDTQYF	TGTGCCAGCAGCTTGAGGATAGCAGGATCAGATACGCAGTATTTT
NA	12	TRBV2	TRBJ2-7	NA	CASSERDYEQYF	TGTGCCAGCAGTGAGCGGGACTACGAGCAGTACTTC
TRBD2	15	TRBV7-8	TRBJ2-1	NA	CASSVLAGVNNEQFF	TGTGCCAGCAGCGTACTAGCGGGAGTAAACAATGAGCAGTTCTTC
TRBD1	17	TRBV4-2	TRBJ1-5	NA	CASSQGATGVSNQPQHF	TGTGCCAGCAGCCAAGGGGCGACAGGGGTGAGCAATCAGCCCCAGCATTTT
NA	15	TRBV21-1	TRBJ2-7	NA	CASPYGVEGVHEQYF	TGTGCCAGCCCTTATGGGGTAGAAGGGGTCCACGAGCAGTACTTC
NA	10	TRBV20-1	TRBJ1-2	few	CSPRGDGYTF	TGCAGCCCGAGAGGGGATGGCTACACCTTC
NA	13	TRBV28	TRBJ2-7	once	CASIAIPSYEQYF	TGTGCCAGCATCGCAATCCCCTCCTACGAGCAGTACTTC
TRBD2	17	TRBV28	TRBJ2-3	NA	CASSLMVASGRTDTQYF	TGTGCCAGCAGTTTAATGGTCGCTAGCGGGAGGACAGATACGCAGTATTTT
NA	13	TRBV28	TRBJ1-2	NA	CASRGDPADGYTF	TGTGCCAGCAGAGGGGACCCGGCGGATGGCTACACCTTC
NA	11	TRBV28	TRBJ2-1	few	CASRVRDEQFF	TGTGCCAGCAGGGTCCGGGATGAGCAGTTCTTC
NA	14	TRBV5-4	TRBJ2-5	few	CASSPWEAEGTQYF	TGTGCCAGCTCCCCATGGGAGGCTGAAGGGACCCAGTACTTC
NA	10	TRBV2	TRBJ2-1	NA	CASSGFEQFF	TGTGCCAGTTCGGGGTTTGAGCAGTTCTTC
TRBD2	17	TRBV25-1	TRBJ2-7	NA	CASNRTVSLAGGYEQYF	TGTGCCAGCAACAGGACCGTCTCCCTAGCGGGAGGTTACGAGCAGTACTTC
NA	13	TRBV2	TRBJ2-7	NA	CASRSTVTYEQYF	TGTGCCAGTCGGTCTACAGTAACCTACGAGCAGTACTTC
NA	16	TRBV14	TRBJ1-2	few	CASSQDSTGIGNGYTF	TGTGCCAGCAGCCAAGATAGCACAGGGATTGGAAATGGCTACACCTTC
NA	17	TRBV4-3	TRBJ2-5	NA	CASSHQMGDTWPETQYF	TGCGCCAGCAGCCATCAGATGGGGGACACCTGGCCCGAGACCCAGTACTTC
NA	12	TRBV28	TRBJ1-2	few	CASSFLGEGYTF	TGTGCCAGCAGTTTTTTGGGGGAAGGCTACACCTTC
NA	17	TRBV4-1	TRBJ2-7	NA	CASSQVYITSSNHEQYF	TGCGCCAGCAGCCAAGTCTACATTACTAGCAGTAACCACGAGCAGTACTTC
NA	13	TRBV5-1	TRBJ2-3	NA	CASSLLFPDTQYF	TGCGCCAGCAGCTTGTTGTTCCCAGATACGCAGTATTTT
TRBD1	12	TRBV6-6	TRBJ2-5	once	CASRTGQGTQYF	TGTGCCAGCAGAACCGGACAGGGAACCCAGTACTTC
TRBD2	18	TRBV28	TRBJ2-2	NA	CASSWTLAGVSNTGELFF	TGTGCCAGCAGTTGGACCCTAGCGGGAGTGTCAAACACCGGGGAGCTGTTTTTT
NA	12	TRBV7-3	TRBJ2-7	NA	CASSSSVSEQYF	TGTGCCAGCAGCTCCTCCGTAAGTGAGCAGTACTTC
NA	13	TRBV27	TRBJ2-7	NA	CAIARGLAYEQYF	TGTGCCATTGCGCGGGGGCTTGCCTACGAGCAGTACTTC
TRBD1	16	TRBV28	TRBJ1-3	NA	CASSLDQGAPGNTIYF	TGTGCCAGCAGTTTGGATCAGGGGGCGCCCGGAAACACCATATATTTT
TRBD1	15	TRBV15	TRBJ2-7	few	CATSRGSGQTYEQYF	TGTGCCACCAGCAGAGGGTCGGGACAGACCTACGAGCAGTACTTC
TRBD1	15	TRBV6-5	TRBJ1-5	NA	CASSSGQGYNQPQHF	TGTGCCAGCAGTTCCGGACAGGGGTACAATCAGCCCCAGCATTTT
NA	15	TRBV2	TRBJ2-1	NA	CASSPERAIRNEQFF	TGTGCCAGCAGCCCGGAGAGGGCAATAAGGAATGAGCAGTTCTTC
NA	16	TRBV5-1	TRBJ2-7	many	CASSLDGLGESYEQYF	TGCGCCAGCAGCTTGGACGGGTTAGGAGAATCCTACGAGCAGTACTTC
NA	12	TRBV10-3	TRBJ2-3	NA	CAISDAEDTQYF	TGTGCCATCAGTGACGCTGAAGATACGCAGTATTTT
NA	13	TRBV7-9	TRBJ2-7	NA	CASSNKNNGEQYF	TGTGCCAGCAGCAACAAAAACAATGGCGAGCAGTACTTC
TRBD2	16	TRBV4-2	TRBJ2-2	NA	CASSPYVAGNTGELFF	TGTGCCAGCAGCCCATACGTAGCGGGGAACACCGGGGAGCTGTTTTTT
NA	13	TRBV25-1	TRBJ2-3	NA	CASSKSGPDTQYF	TGTGCCAGCAGTAAATCGGGGCCAGATACGCAGTATTTT
NA	13	TRBV5-1	TRBJ1-2	few	CASPSRPGAGYTF	TGCGCCAGCCCCTCCCGTCCAGGGGCTGGCTACACCTTC
TRBD1	14	TRBV10-3	TRBJ2-1	once	CAIGADRGYNEQFF	TGTGCCATCGGAGCGGACAGGGGCTACAATGAGCAGTTCTTC
TRBD1	13	TRBV9	TRBJ2-1	NA	CASCPTGNNEQFF	TGTGCCAGCTGCCCGACAGGGAACAATGAGCAGTTCTTC
TRBD2	17	TRBV27	TRBJ2-3	NA	CASSPRLAEPLTDTQYF	TGTGCCAGCAGTCCAAGACTAGCGGAGCCCCTCACAGATACGCAGTATTTT
NA	14	TRBV27	TRBJ2-1	NA	CASSLSGYLNEQFF	TGTGCCAGCAGTTTATCGGGCTACCTCAATGAGCAGTTCTTC
NA	9	TRBV21-1	TRBJ2-7	few	CASSNEQYF	TGTGCCAGCAGCAACGAGCAGTACTTC
TRBD2	14	TRBV5-1	TRBJ2-5	NA	CASSGAGGQETQYF	TGCGCCAGCAGCGGTGCGGGAGGGCAGGAGACCCAGTACTTC
NA	12	TRBV11-2	TRBJ2-3	NA	CASSFGVDTQYF	TGTGCCAGCAGCTTCGGGGTTGATACGCAGTATTTT
NA	14	TRBV9	TRBJ2-1	NA	CASSVEGPRNEQFF	TGTGCCAGCAGCGTAGAGGGCCCCCGCAATGAGCAGTTCTTC
NA	12	TRBV28	TRBJ2-7	NA	CASTSTYVEQYF	TGTGCCAGCACCTCCACCTACGTCGAGCAGTACTTC
NA	17	TRBV7-2	TRBJ2-1	few	CASSFPPAPRISDEQFF	TGTGCCAGCAGCTTCCCGCCGGCCCCCCGCATCTCCGATGAGCAGTTCTTC
TRBD1	12	TRBV2	TRBJ2-7	NA	CASRTGSYEQYF	TGTGCCAGCAGGACAGGGAGCTACGAGCAGTACTTC
TRBD1	13	TRBV5-1	TRBJ2-5	NA	CASSPDREETQYF	TGCGCCAGCAGTCCTGACAGGGAAGAGACCCAGTACTTC
TRBD2	14	TRBV2	TRBJ2-7	NA	CASSAGLVSYEQYF	TGTGCCAGCAGTGCGGGACTAGTCTCCTACGAGCAGTACTTC